Following are 7 T cell receptor beta chains from one sample sequenced in a study of post-analysis software for immune sequencing data. Regarding the study as a whole: Comparison of patients with controls showed five TRBV segments more frequent in patients, TRBV5-6, TRBV5-1 and TRBV20-1 among them.

For these receptors, no antigen is known. Built from TCR beta cDNA, the libraries had unique molecular identifiers in them. MiXCR, run by TCRdb on the PCR reads, gives a single entry per CDR3 protein. The sample includes about 500,000 distinct CDR3 sequences, under 55% of them seen just once. The sample taken for sequencing was blood. The source is a girl aged 10-17 years with multiple sclerosis.

This clonotype came up a few times. The CDR3 region has the DNA TGCAGTGCGACAGCGGGGACATCCTACAATGAGCAGTTCTTC. Translating it yields CSATAGTSYNEQFF. The gene calls are TRBV20-1 and TRBJ2-1; maybe TRBD2 (7 bases). CDR1 is DFQATT, CDR2 SNEGSKA, per germline (reference sequence). The length of the CDR3 is 14 residues. The V gene lost 6 bases and the J gene lost 1 base, with 13 bases spanning the gap.

V and J are TRBV6-5 and TRBJ1-1; no clear D. The CDR3 length is 15 residues. CDR1 is MNHEY and CDR2 is SVGAGI in the germline V gene. V lost 0 bases, J lost 3 bases, and 11 bases lay in between. The CDR3 region is CASSYSSTAHTEAFF. The CDR3 coding sequence is TGTGCCAGCAGTTACTCGAGTACGGCCCACACTGAAGCTTTCTTT.

This clonotype turned up a few times. The rearrangement joins TRBV20-1 to TRBJ1-1; D might be TRBD1 (6 bases). Trimming shortened V by 3 bases and J by 5 bases, and 22 bases separated the two germline ends. The length of the CDR3 is 16 residues. The germline V gene has CDR1 DFQATT and CDR2 SNEGSKA (reference sequence). Written as DNA, the CDR3 is TGCAGTGCTAGCGACAGGTCAAAATGGGGAGGGACTGAAGCTTTCTTT. Encoded protein: CSASDRSKWGGTEAFF.

The rearrangement links TRBV21-1 to TRBJ1-2; the tabulated D call, TRBD1, remains unverified against the DNA. TRBV21-1 corresponds to a pseudogene. The CDR3 has 13 residues. The chain's CDR3 is CASSAGNYYGYTF. In DNA, the CDR3 is TGTGCCAGCAGCGCAGGGAATTACTATGGCTACACCTTC.

V usage is TRBV27 and J usage is TRBJ2-1, with no clear D. Trimming removed 0 bases at V and 11 bases at J, with 11 bases between. Germline CDR1 reads MNHEY; CDR2 reads SMNVEV (reference sequence). This CDR3 region has 13 residues. The CDR3 DNA reads as TGTGCCAGCAGTTTATCGGGGATGGTTAAGCAGTTCTTC. This sequence encodes CASSLSGMVKQFF.

This CDR3 reads CSLTSVETQYF. The CDR3 coding sequence is TGCAGCCTAACCTCGGTAGAGACCCAGTACTTC. The chain joins TRBV29-1 to TRBJ2-5, with D unresolved. This CDR3 region has 11 residues. From germline, CDR1 is SQVTM and CDR2 ANQGSEA. V shed 8 bases and J shed 4 bases, with 11 bases lying between them.

The rearrangement joins TRBV29-1 to TRBJ2-7; D is tentatively TRBD1 or TRBD2 (5 bases each). The germline V and J ends were trimmed by 3 bases and 3 bases, with 15 bases remaining between them. This CDR3 is built from 14 residues. Germline V gene data show CDR1 as SQVTM and CDR2 as ANQGSEA. The CDR3 here is CSVDPAGGGYEQYF. DNA for the CDR3: TGCAGCGTTGACCCCGCGGGTGGGGGCTACGAGCAGTACTTC.